This T cell receptor (beta chain) came from a study of identifying expanded T cells in peripheral blood. In germline, CDR1 is LNHDA, CDR2 SQIVND (reference sequence). Deletions cut 3 bases from V and 1 base from J, with 7 bases between. The CDR3 is 14 amino acids. Produced via immunoSEQ multiplex PCR; TCRdb's table is partial and in-frame only. The sample has about 76,000 clones; just under 85% are singletons. Sequenced input: blood. The V gene is TRBV19, the J gene TRBJ1-3, with D unclear. This receptor was taken from a person aged 18 to 75 in good health. CDR3 in DNA: TGTGCCAGTAGTATCGGAGGGTCTGGAAACACCATATATTTT. It translates to CASSIGGSGNTIYF.